The clone carrying this T cell receptor beta chain was seen a single time. CDR3 length: 14 residues. Trimming cost V 6 bases and J 5 bases; bases outside gene matches: 6. The germline V gene has CDR1 KGHSH and CDR2 LQKENI. As handled by the study authors: For nucleated cells, counts were estimated from reference gene primer amplification. Measured with immunoSEQ multiplex PCR; TCRdb has only the in-frame clones, and not every one. For V, J and clone size, that table is used; D and trimming come from the DNA. In the table there are approximately 72,000 clones, more than 80% of which are singletons. This entry belongs to a study of blood T cell repertoires in COVID-19. The wider study: Researchers got acute and convalescent COVID-19 samples from the United States, Italy and Spain. Sources were T cells, B-cell-depleted T cells, or PBMCs; the material itself was cDNA or gDNA.

The chain combines TRBV18 with TRBJ1-5, with TRBD1 identical over 8 bases. Sequencing input: peripheral blood. The sequence was obtained from a woman older than 75 with active or convalescent COVID-19. The CDR3 is CASSYGQGDQPQHF. The CDR3, as DNA: TGTGCCAGCTCTTATGGACAGGGAGATCAGCCCCAGCATTTT.